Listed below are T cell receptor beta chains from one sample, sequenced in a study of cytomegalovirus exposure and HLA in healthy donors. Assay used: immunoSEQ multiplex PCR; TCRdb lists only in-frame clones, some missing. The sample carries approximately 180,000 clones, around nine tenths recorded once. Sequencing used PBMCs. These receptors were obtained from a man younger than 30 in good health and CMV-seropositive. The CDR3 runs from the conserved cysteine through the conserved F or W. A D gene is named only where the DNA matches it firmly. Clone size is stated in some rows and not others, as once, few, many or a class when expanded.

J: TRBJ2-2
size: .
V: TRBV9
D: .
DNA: TGTGCCAGCAGCCCCTCCCGGGGGTTGAACACCGGGGAGCTGTTTTTT
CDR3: CASSPSRGLNTGELFF

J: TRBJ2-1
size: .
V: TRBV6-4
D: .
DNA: TGTGCCAGCAGTGAACAGGGCCATGAGCAGTTCTTC
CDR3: CASSEQGHEQFF

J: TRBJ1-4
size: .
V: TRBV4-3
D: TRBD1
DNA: TGCGCCAGCAGCCAAGATGGGTTGTTGGGAACAGGGGGGGTGAGGGATGAAAAACTGTTTTTT
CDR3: CASSQDGLLGTGGVRDEKLFF

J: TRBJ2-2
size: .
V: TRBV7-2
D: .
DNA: TGTGCCAGCAGCCCCAATCAGGCGAACACCGGGGAGCTGTTTTTT
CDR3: CASSPNQANTGELFF

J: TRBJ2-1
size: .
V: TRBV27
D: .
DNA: TGTGCCAGCAGTTTAATCGGGGGTGAGCAGTTCTTC
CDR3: CASSLIGGEQFF

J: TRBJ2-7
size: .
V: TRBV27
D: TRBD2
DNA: TGTGCCAGCAGTTTGTTGGGCGGGAGCTCCTACGAGCAGTACTTC
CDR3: CASSLLGGSSYEQYF

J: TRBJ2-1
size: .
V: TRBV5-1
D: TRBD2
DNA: TGCGCCAGCAGCCCTCCGGGACTAGCGGGGGGGCCTCATGAGCAGTTCTTC
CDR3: CASSPPGLAGGPHEQFF

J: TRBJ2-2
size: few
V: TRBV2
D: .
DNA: TGTGCCAGATCCCCGAAGCAGGGGCTGTCCGGGGAGCTGTTTTTT
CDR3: CARSPKQGLSGELFF

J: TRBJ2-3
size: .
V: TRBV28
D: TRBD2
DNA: TGTGCCAGCGGATCTAGCGGTCACACAGATACGCAGTATTTT
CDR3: CASGSSGHTDTQYF

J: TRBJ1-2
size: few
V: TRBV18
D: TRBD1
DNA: TGTGCCAGCTCCGTGACTAGACATCGGACAGGGAACTATGGCTACACCTTC
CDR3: CASSVTRHRTGNYGYTF

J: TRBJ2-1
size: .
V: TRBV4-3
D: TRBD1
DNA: TGCGCCAGCAGCCAGAACAGGGGTTATTGGCAGTTCTTC
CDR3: CASSQNRGYWQFF

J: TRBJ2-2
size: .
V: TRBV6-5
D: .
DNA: TGTGCCAGCAGTTACGGGGCCCTCACCGGGGAGCTGTTTTTT
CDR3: CASSYGALTGELFF

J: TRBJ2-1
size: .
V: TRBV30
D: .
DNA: TGTGCCTGGACCCTCGACAGCCATTGGTACAATGAGCAGTTCTTC
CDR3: CAWTLDSHWYNEQFF

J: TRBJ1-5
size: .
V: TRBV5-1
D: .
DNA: TGCGCCAGCAGCTTGGGACCAGGGAGGGGCAATCAGCCCCAGCATTTT
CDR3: CASSLGPGRGNQPQHF

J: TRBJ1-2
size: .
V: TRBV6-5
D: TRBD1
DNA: TGTGCCAGCAGTTACCGGACAGGGGGGGACTACACCTTC
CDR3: CASSYRTGGDYTF

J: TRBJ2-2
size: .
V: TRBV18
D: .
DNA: TGTGCCAGCTCACCTAGACAGGCGAACACCGGGGAGCTGTTTTTT
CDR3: CASSPRQANTGELFF

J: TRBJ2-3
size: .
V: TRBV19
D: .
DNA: TGTGCCAGTAGTCTTCAGCGAAACACAGATACGCAGTATTTT
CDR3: CASSLQRNTDTQYF

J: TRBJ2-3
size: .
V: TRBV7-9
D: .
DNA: TGTGCCAGCAGCCCTCCCGGGGACACAGATACGCAGTATTTT
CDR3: CASSPPGDTDTQYF

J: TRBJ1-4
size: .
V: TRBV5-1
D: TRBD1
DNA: TGCGCCAGCAGCTTGGCCCAGAACAGGGGGCAAAAACTGTTTTTT
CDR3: CASSLAQNRGQKLFF

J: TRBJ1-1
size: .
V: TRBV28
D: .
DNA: TGTGCCAGCGGCACAGGGACCCTCATGAACACTGAAGCTTTCTTT
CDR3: CASGTGTLMNTEAFF

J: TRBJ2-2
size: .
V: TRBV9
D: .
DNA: TGTGCCAGCAGCCAGACTCCCTTTGTGATGGGGGAGCTGTTTTTT
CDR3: CASSQTPFVMGELFF

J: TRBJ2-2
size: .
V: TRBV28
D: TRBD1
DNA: TGTGCCAGCAGTCCGGGACAGGGTTGGGCAAAAAACACCGGGGAGCTGTTTTTT
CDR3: CASSPGQGWAKNTGELFF

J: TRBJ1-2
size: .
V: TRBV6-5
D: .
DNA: TGTGCCAGCAGTTACCAGGGGCATAACTATGGCTACACCTTC
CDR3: CASSYQGHNYGYTF

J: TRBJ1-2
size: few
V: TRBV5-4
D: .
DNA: TGTGCCAGCAGCGCGCCCACGGGGAACTATGGCTACACCTTC
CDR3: CASSAPTGNYGYTF

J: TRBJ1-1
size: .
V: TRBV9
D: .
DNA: TGTGCCAGCAGCGTATCGGGACAGAACACTGAAGCTTTCTTT
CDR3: CASSVSGQNTEAFF

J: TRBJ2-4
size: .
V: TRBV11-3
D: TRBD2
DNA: TGTGCCAGCAGCCGAGACAGCAGGGAGGGCAACATTCAGTACTTC
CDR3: CASSRDSREGNIQYF

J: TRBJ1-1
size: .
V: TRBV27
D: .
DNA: TGTGCCACCAGTGGACAGATGAACACTGAAGCTTTCTTT
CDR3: CATSGQMNTEAFF

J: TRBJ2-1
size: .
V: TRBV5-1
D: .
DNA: TGCGCCAGCAGCTTGATTAATTTGAGAGTTGTGAGAAAGAATGAGCAGTTCTTC
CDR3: CASSLINLRVVRKNEQFF

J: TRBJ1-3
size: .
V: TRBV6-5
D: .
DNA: TGTGCCAGCAGTTACTCCGCAGGGACTACTGGAAACACCATATATTTT
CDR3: CASSYSAGTTGNTIYF

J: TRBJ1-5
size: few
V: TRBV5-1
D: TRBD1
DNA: TGCGCCAGCAGCCCCACAGGGGGGAGCAATCAGCCCCAGCATTTT
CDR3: CASSPTGGSNQPQHF

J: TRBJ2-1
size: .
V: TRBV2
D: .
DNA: TGTGCCAGCAGCGAACTGGGGGCTTACAATGAGCAGTTCTTC
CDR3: CASSELGAYNEQFF

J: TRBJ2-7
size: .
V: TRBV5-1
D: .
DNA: TGCGCCAGCAGCCACCCCGGTTACGAGCAGTACTTC
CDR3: CASSHPGYEQYF

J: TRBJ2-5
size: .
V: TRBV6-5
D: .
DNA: TGTGCCAGCAGTTACTCGCACCGGTGGTCTGAAGAGACCCAGTACTTC
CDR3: CASSYSHRWSEETQYF

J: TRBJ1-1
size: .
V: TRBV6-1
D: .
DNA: TGTGCCAGCAGCAGAGGGAGAGGTGACAACACTGAAGCTTTCTTT
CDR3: CASSRGRGDNTEAFF

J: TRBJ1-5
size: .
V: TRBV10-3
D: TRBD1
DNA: TGTGCCATCAGTGCAACGGGACAGCTCAATCAGCCCCAGCATTTT
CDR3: CAISATGQLNQPQHF

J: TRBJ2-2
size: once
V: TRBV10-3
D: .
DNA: TGTGCCATCAAGGGCAGGGAAGACACCGGGGAGCTGTTTTTT
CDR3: CAIKGREDTGELFF

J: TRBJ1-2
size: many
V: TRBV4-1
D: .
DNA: TGCGCCAGCAGCCAAGCCTTGAGCGGATATGGCTACACCTTC
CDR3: CASSQALSGYGYTF

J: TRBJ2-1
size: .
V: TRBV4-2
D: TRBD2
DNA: TGTGCCAGCAGCCAAGTGGAGCTAGCGGGATACAATGAGCAGTTCTTC
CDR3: CASSQVELAGYNEQFF

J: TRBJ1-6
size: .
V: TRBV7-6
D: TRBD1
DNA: TGTGCCAGCAGCCTTCTCCGGGACAGGGATAATTCACCCCTCCACTTT
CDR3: CASSLLRDRDNSPLHF

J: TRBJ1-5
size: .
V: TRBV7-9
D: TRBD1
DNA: TGTGCCAGCAGGGGACAGGGAGGCAATCAGCCCCAGCATTTT
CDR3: CASRGQGGNQPQHF

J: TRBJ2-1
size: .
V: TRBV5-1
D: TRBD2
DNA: TGCGCCAGCAGCTTGGCGCGGGGGGGGAACAATGAGCAGTTCTTC
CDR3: CASSLARGGNNEQFF

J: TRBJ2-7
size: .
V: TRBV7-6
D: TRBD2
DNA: TGTGCCAGCAGCTTAGAGTACGGGAGGGCCGGCGAGCAGTACTTC
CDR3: CASSLEYGRAGEQYF